This is a list of T cell receptor beta chains from one sample in a study of T cell clonotyping in hematopoietic cell transplantation. Libraries were prepared by immunoSEQ multiplex PCR; TCRdb keeps only in-frame clonotypes and omits some of them. The sample consists of some 15,000 clones, around 83% of them appearing once. This material consisted of PBMCs, taken 100 days after allogeneic stem cell transplant. The receptors stem from a female patient in her forties or fifties who had an allogeneic stem cell transplant from a related donor, so T cells may come from the graft donor. Some clones in this sample may be carry-over from other donors' samples. The CDR3 runs from the conserved cysteine through the conserved F or W. D genes are given only for firm matches. Some rows mark clone size as missing; the rest say once, few, many or name a class of expanded clone.

CDR3nt,CDR3aa,v_gene,abundance,j_gene,d_gene
TGTGCCAGCAGCGCCGAGGGGGAGTTCACAGACAACTACTATGGCTACACCTTC,CASSAEGEFTDNYYGYTF,TRBV9,once,TRBJ1-2,.
TGTGCCAGCTCCACACCCCGGGCGTTCAATGAGCAGTTCTTC,CASSTPRAFNEQFF,TRBV27,.,TRBJ2-1,.
TGTGCCAGCAGCGGCGGGGCCCGAAGTCTCTATGGCTACACCTTC,CASSGGARSLYGYTF,TRBV5-4,.,TRBJ1-2,.
TGTGCCAGCAGCCCCCAGACCGGGACTTTCTACGAGCAGTACTTC,CASSPQTGTFYEQYF,TRBV6-5,.,TRBJ2-7,.
TGTGCCAGCAGCCAGGGGGGGTCCTATGGCTACACCTTC,CASSQGGSYGYTF,TRBV5-6,.,TRBJ1-2,TRBD1
TGTGCCAGCAATCTAGGACGGAACCTTGAAAAACTGTTTTTT,CASNLGRNLEKLFF,TRBV2,once,TRBJ1-4,.
TGTGCCAGCAGCTTTACAGGGGACTATGGCTACACCTTC,CASSFTGDYGYTF,TRBV5-6,.,TRBJ1-2,TRBD1
TGTGCCAGCAGCCCACGCCACAGGGGGATTACCGGGGAGCTGTTTTTT,CASSPRHRGITGELFF,TRBV9,few,TRBJ2-2,TRBD1
TGTGCCAGCAGCGGCCACAGGTGGGGGTTAATCCCTGAAGCTTTCTTT,CASSGHRWGLIPEAFF,TRBV11-1,.,TRBJ1-1,.
TGTGCCAGCAGCTTCCCCGTCGACTATGGCTACACCTTC,CASSFPVDYGYTF,TRBV7-2,.,TRBJ1-2,.
TGTGCCAGTTCCCTAAGGCGGGGGGAGACAGAGACCCAGTACTTC,CASSLRRGETETQYF,TRBV6-5,.,TRBJ2-5,TRBD2
TGCGCCAGCAGCGGAGCCGGGACAGGGGACACTGAAGCTTTCTTT,CASSGAGTGDTEAFF,TRBV4-1,.,TRBJ1-1,TRBD1
TGTGCCAGCAGTGACGGGGGCTATGGCTACACCTTC,CASSDGGYGYTF,TRBV25-1,.,TRBJ1-2,.
TGTGCCAGCAGCTCAACCGGGACTAGCTACAATGAGCAGTTCTTC,CASSSTGTSYNEQFF,TRBV7-2,.,TRBJ2-1,TRBD2